The 17 T cell receptor beta chains below all came from one sample that was sequenced in a study of cytomegalovirus exposure and HLA in healthy donors. The PCR employed 60 Vbeta primers together with 13 Jbeta primers. Data came from immunoSEQ multiplex PCR; TCRdb stores just in-frame clones and leaves some out. The sample consists of fewer than 50,000 clones, about two thirds of them appearing once. The sample taken for sequencing was PBMCs. The receptors were sampled from a man aged 60 to 69 in good health and CMV-seropositive.

This clone was detected a few times. This chain links TRBV9 with TRBJ2-1; D gene unclear. CDR1 and CDR2 (germline): SGDLS, YYNGEE. CDR3 length: 13 amino acids. Trimming removed 3 bases from V and 8 bases from J, with 12 bases in between. This CDR3 reads CASSGVMFHEQFF. DNA of the CDR3: TGTGCCAGCAGCGGAGTAATGTTCCATGAGCAGTTCTTC.

This clone was detected a few times. This chain links TRBV4-1 with TRBJ2-3; D remains ambiguous. The CDR3 is 13 amino acids. V lost 2 bases and J lost 4, with 7 bases in between. Germline V lookup: CDR1 MGHRA, CDR2 YSYEKL. CDR3 bases: TGCGCCAGCAGCCAACAGTTTGCAGATACGCAGTATTTT. Translation gives CASSQQFADTQYF.

CDR3 sequence (DNA): TGTGCCAGTACCGCCGTAACCGGGGTGAACTATGGCTACACCTTC. This codes for CASTAVTGVNYGYTF. This chain joins TRBV19 and TRBJ1-2; D not certain. Trimming left V 7 bases short and J 2 bases short, with 17 bases between. The CDR3 sequence is 15 residues long. Germline CDR1 LNHDA, CDR2 SQIVND (reference sequence).

The chain uses TRBV6-5 and TRBJ1-1; perhaps TRBD1 as D (5 bases). CDR3 length equals 14 residues. The V gene's germline CDR1 is MNHEY and CDR2 SVGAGI. V was pared by 4 bases and J by 0 bases, with 9 bases between. The chain's CDR3 is CASSSSGLNTEAFF. CDR3 nucleotide sequence: TGTGCCAGCAGTTCTTCAGGGTTGAACACTGAAGCTTTCTTT.

This clone was seen a handful of times. The chain is built from TRBV2 and TRBJ1-5; D perhaps matches TRBD1 (5 bases). Deletions cut 1 base from V and 6 bases from J, with 19 bases between. The CDR3 spans 17 residues. The V gene's germline CDR1 is SNHLY and CDR2 FYNNEI. CDR3 coding DNA: TGTGCCAGCAGTGAAGAAGGGGTAGGAGAGTATAGTCAGCCCCAGCATTTT. This codes for CASSEEGVGEYSQPQHF.

V is TRBV7-9 and J is TRBJ2-4; D may be TRBD2 (6 bases). V lost 0 bases, J lost 8 bases, and 14 bases lay in between. CDR1 and CDR2 (germline): SEHNR, FQNEAQ (reference sequence). The CDR3 extends over 15 amino acids. The CDR3 sequence is CASSLAEEGWYIQYF. The DNA for the CDR3 is TGTGCCAGCAGCTTAGCGGAGGAGGGATGGTACATTCAGTACTTC.

The V call is TRBV7-3, the J call TRBJ2-2, with 13 bases aligning to TRBD2. The CDR3 consists of 16 residues. Unmatched junction bases numbered 2, after V lost 0 bases and J lost 7 bases. Germline V CDR1 and CDR2: SGHTA, FQGTGA. CDR3 nucleotide sequence: TGTGCCAGCAGCTTAACACTAGCGGGAGGGGTCGGGGAGCTGTTTTTT. It yields the protein CASSLTLAGGVGELFF. Full variable domain (outside the CDR3, taken from reference TRBV7-3 and TRBJ2-2): GAGVSQTPSNKVTEKGKYVELRCDPISGHTALYWYRQSLGQGPEFLIYFQGTGAADDSGLPNDRFFAVRPEGSVSTLKIQRTERGDSAVYLCASSLTLAGGVGELFFGEGSRLTVL.

The V gene is TRBV5-1, the J gene TRBJ2-3; D might be TRBD2 (7 bases). This CDR3 spans 19 amino acids. The V gene's germline CDR1 is SGHRS and CDR2 YFSETQ. Trimming took 0 bases from V and 3 from J, leaving 23 bases between them. Here the CDR3 reads CASSLGRDNGGRGTDTQYF. The CDR3 DNA reads as TGCGCCAGCAGCTTGGGGAGGGACAATGGCGGGAGAGGTACAGATACGCAGTATTTT.

The chain uses TRBV4-2 and TRBJ2-3; 12 bases agree with TRBD1. Germline CDR1 is LGHNA and CDR2 is YNFKEQ. Trimming at V came to 0 bases and at J to 4 bases, leaving 5 bases not matched to a gene. This CDR3 comprises 17 residues. The CDR3 sequence is CASSQDLGTGGADTQYF. In DNA form, the CDR3 reads TGTGCCAGCAGCCAAGATCTAGGGACAGGGGGCGCAGATACGCAGTATTTT.

The rearrangement links TRBV5-5 to TRBJ2-3; 8 bases are a match to TRBD1. Germline V gene sequence: CDR1 SGHKS, CDR2 YYEKEE (reference sequence). This CDR3 has 15 residues. The trim removed 5 bases at V and 2 bases at J, leaving 7 bases unmatched. CDR3 in amino acids: CASREDRGYTDTQYF. CDR3 in DNA: TGTGCCAGCAGGGAAGACAGGGGCTACACAGATACGCAGTATTTT.

The V and J genes are TRBV6-5 and TRBJ2-1, with D perhaps TRBD2 (5 bases). The V gene lost 2 bases and the J gene lost 8 bases, with 16 bases spanning the gap. Germline V gives CDR1 MNHEY, CDR2 SVGAGI. This CDR3 is built from 15 residues. The CDR3 DNA sequence: TGTGCCAGCAGTTACAAGGGCAATGAGGGCGATGAGCAGTTCTTC. It is translated as CASSYKGNEGDEQFF.

This clone was counted a few times. The rearrangement uses TRBV15 and TRBJ2-4, with a tentative D call TRBD1 (5 bases). The CDR3 has 15 residues. Trimming removed 4 bases from V and 8 bases from J, with 18 bases in between. Germline V gene lookup returns CDR1 LNHNV and CDR2 YYDKDF (reference sequence). CDR3 loop: CATSKVRQSGDIQYF. The CDR3 coding sequence is TGTGCCACCAGCAAAGTCCGACAGTCGGGCGACATTCAGTACTTC.

The genes are TRBV9 and TRBJ1-2, with D uncertain. This CDR3 has 14 residues. Trimming pared 0 bases from V and 1 base from J, leaving 7 bases between. CDR1 SGDLS and CDR2 YYNGEE come from the germline V gene. Here the CDR3 DNA reads TGTGCCAGCAGCGTAGGCCAGTTTAACTATGGCTACACCTTC. This encodes CASSVGQFNYGYTF.

The chain links TRBV7-2 to TRBJ2-5; D remains unclear. The V gene's germline CDR1 is SGHTA and CDR2 FQGNSA. This CDR3 has 13 amino acids. The ends were cut back, 2 bases at V and 4 bases at J, with 8 bases in the middle. The chain's CDR3 is CASSLSPGETQYF. The CDR3 DNA reads TGTGCCAGCAGCTTATCCCCCGGAGAGACCCAGTACTTC.

The chain recombines TRBV7-2 with TRBJ2-3, with 11 bases matching TRBD2. The CDR3 totals 17 residues. The germline V gene encodes CDR1 SGHTA and CDR2 FQGNSA. V shed 9 bases and J 0 bases; nucleotides not matched to a gene: 11. The DNA of the CDR3 is TGTGCCAGTTCTACCGGGACTAGCGGATCTAGCACAGATACGCAGTATTTT. Amino acids: CASSTGTSGSSTDTQYF.

The chain joins TRBV7-7 to TRBJ2-5; a possible D gene is TRBD1 (7 bases). Germline V lookup: CDR1 SSHAT, CDR2 FNYEAQ (reference sequence). Trimming took off 1 base at V and 5 bases at J, with 14 bases between the two ends. This CDR3 is built from 15 residues. The CDR3 nucleotides read TGTGCCAGCAGCTTAGGGCAGGGGGGTATCGAGACCCAGTACTTC. It encodes CASSLGQGGIETQYF. Full variable domain (rest looked up from reference TRBV7-7 and TRBJ2-5): GAGVSQSPRYKVTKRGQDVTLRCDPISSHATLYWYQQALGQGPEFLTYFNYEAQPDKSGLPSDRFSAERPEGSISTLTIQRTEQRDSAMYRCASSLGQGGIETQYFGPGTRLLVL.

The CDR3 DNA is TGTGCCAGCAGCTTAGTGACCGGACTAGCTTACGAGCAGTACTTC. It is translated as CASSLVTGLAYEQYF. This chain uses TRBV7-2 with TRBJ2-7; the match to TRBD2 covers 8 bases. Trimming at V came to 1 base and at J to 4 bases, leaving 6 bases not matched to a gene. Per the germline V gene, CDR1 is SGHTA and CDR2 is FQGNSA. The CDR3 totals 15 residues.